These 8 T cell receptor beta chains share one sample of origin, sequenced in a study of T cell repertoires in cytomegalovirus infection. These TCRs' antigens remain unknown. TCRdb independently ran MiXCR on the reads; one entry per CDR3 protein. The sample contains about 570,000 distinct CDR3 sequences, roughly 42% of which appear only once. The specimen comprised cultured PBMCs, sampled from culture after CMV antigen stimulation. The origin of the receptors is a human donor in good health (CMV status not recorded). Some clones in this sample may be carry-over from other donors' samples.

The chain combines TRBV7-6 with TRBJ2-7; D is perhaps TRBD1 (5 bases). V was cut by 1 base and J by 4 bases, with 11 bases left in between. CDR3 length equals 14 residues. Germline CDR1 is SGHVS and CDR2 is FNYEAQ. CDR3 bases: TGTGCCAGCAGCTTAGTCCAGGGTTCGTACGAGCAGTACTTC. The encoded protein is CASSLVQGSYEQYF.

There are a few counts of this clonotype. The chain joins TRBV6-2 or TRBV6-3 to TRBJ2-7, with a weak D call TRBD1 (5 bases). Trimming took 7 bases from V and 3 from J, leaving 13 bases between them. The CDR3 extends over 13 amino acids. Germline V gene lookup returns CDR1 MNHEY and CDR2 SVGEGT. The CDR3 DNA is TGTGCCAGCACCATACAAGACAGCTACGAGCAGTACTTC. Translation gives CASTIQDSYEQYF.

CDR3 DNA sequence: TGTGCCAGCAGCGACAGGGGGTCCTACAATGAGCAGTTCTTC. Protein: CASSDRGSYNEQFF. The V and J genes are TRBV6-1 and TRBJ2-1; TRBD1 matches at 9 bases. CDR3 length: 14 amino acids. Germline V gene sequence: CDR1 MNHNS, CDR2 SASEGT. Trimming took 6 bases from V and 1 from J; bases not matched to a gene: 1.

As DNA, the CDR3 is TGTGCCACCTCCACTTTTCCCGGGGGTCGATACGAGCAGTACTTC. Its protein product is CATSTFPGGRYEQYF. V gene TRBV19 combines with J gene TRBJ2-7, with D possibly matching TRBD2 (6 bases). In germline, CDR1 is LNHDA, CDR2 SQIVND (reference sequence). Trimming took 10 bases from V and 4 from J, leaving 23 bases between them. The CDR3 covers 15 residues.

This chain connects TRBV20-1 to TRBJ2-1; no definite D call. Between the trimmed V and J ends, which lost 0 bases and 8 bases, there was a span of 14 bases. The CDR3 sequence is 14 residues long. CDR1 DFQATT and CDR2 SNEGSKA come from the germline V gene (reference sequence). CDR3 in DNA: TGCAGTGCTAGAGATCCCTCGGGTTCGGATGAGCAGTTCTTC. Encoded protein: CSARDPSGSDEQFF.

V is TRBV27 and J is TRBJ1-6, with TRBD1 matching 7 bases. This CDR3 has 18 residues. V lost 6 bases and J lost 9; bases outside the gene matches: 20. Germline-derived CDR1 and CDR2 are MNHEY and SMNVEV (reference sequence). The CDR3 nucleotides are TGTGCCAGCAGACCCTACAGGGGACTCCAAGGATTTTTTTCACCCCTCCACTTT. It translates to CASRPYRGLQGFFSPLHF.

The chain joins TRBV15 to TRBJ1-1; perhaps TRBD1 as D (6 bases). CDR1 and CDR2 from the germline V gene are LNHNV and YYDKDF (reference sequence). The CDR3 spans 15 residues. V gave up 0 bases and J gave up 3 bases, with 11 bases separating them. CDR3 protein: CATSRDAGVDTEAFF. The CDR3 nucleotides read TGTGCCACCAGCAGAGATGCAGGGGTCGACACTGAAGCTTTCTTT.

V and J are TRBV7-2 and TRBJ2-3; 10 nucleotides agree with TRBD2. This CDR3 spans 15 amino acids. V shed 7 bases, J shed 4 bases, and the junction held 8 bases outside the gene matches. Germline CDR1 and CDR2: SGHTA and FQGNSA. CDR3 nucleotide sequence: TGTGCCAGCACCATGAAGCGGGGGGGAGCAGATACGCAGTATTTT. It yields the protein CASTMKRGGADTQYF.